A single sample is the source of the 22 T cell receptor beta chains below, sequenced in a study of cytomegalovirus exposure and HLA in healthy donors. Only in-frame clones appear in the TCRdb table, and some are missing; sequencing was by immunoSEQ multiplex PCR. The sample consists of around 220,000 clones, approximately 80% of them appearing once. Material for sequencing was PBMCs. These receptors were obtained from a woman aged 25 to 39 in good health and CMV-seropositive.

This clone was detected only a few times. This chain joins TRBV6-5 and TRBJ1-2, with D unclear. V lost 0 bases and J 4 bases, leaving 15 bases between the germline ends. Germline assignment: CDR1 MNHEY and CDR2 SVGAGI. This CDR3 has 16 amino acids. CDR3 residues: CASSYSAPDGAYGYTF. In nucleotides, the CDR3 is TGTGCCAGCAGTTACTCGGCCCCTGACGGAGCCTATGGCTACACCTTC.

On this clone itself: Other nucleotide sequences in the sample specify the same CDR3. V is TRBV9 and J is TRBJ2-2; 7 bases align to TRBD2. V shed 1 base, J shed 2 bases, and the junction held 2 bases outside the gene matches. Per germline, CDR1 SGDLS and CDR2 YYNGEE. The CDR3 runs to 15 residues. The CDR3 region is CASSVLAANTGELFF. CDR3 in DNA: TGTGCCAGCAGCGTACTAGCGGCAAACACCGGGGAGCTGTTTTTT.

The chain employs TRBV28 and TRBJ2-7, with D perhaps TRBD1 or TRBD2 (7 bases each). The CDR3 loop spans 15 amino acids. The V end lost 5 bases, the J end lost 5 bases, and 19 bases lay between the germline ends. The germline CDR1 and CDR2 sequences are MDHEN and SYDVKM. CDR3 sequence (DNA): TGTGCCAGCAGTGGGGGGGACAGTAGGTACCACGAGCAGTACTTC. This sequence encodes CASSGGDSRYHEQYF.

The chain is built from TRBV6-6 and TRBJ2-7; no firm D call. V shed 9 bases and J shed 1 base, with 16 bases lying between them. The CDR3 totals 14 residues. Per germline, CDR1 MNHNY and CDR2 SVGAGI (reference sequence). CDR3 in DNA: TGTGCCAGTACTCAACCAGCCATATCCTACGAGCAGTACTTC. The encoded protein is CASTQPAISYEQYF.

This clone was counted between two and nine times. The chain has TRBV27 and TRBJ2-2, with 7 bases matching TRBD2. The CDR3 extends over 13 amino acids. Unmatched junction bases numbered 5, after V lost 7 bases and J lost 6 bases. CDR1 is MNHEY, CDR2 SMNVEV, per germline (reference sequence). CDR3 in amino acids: CASMRLAAGELFF. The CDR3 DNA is TGTGCCAGCATGAGGCTAGCGGCCGGGGAGCTGTTTTTT.

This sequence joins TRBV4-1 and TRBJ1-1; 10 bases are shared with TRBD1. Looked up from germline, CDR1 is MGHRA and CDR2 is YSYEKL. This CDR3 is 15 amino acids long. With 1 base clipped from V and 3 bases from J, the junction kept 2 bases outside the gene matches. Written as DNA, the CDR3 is TGCGCCAGCAGCCAAGGACAGGGGGCGGACACTGAAGCTTTCTTT. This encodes CASSQGQGADTEAFF.

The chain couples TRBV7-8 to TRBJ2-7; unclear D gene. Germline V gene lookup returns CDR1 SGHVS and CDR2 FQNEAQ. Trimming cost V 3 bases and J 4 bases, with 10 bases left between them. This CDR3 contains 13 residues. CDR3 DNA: TGTGCCAGCAGCTTTCAAGAGGAGTACGAGCAGTACTTC. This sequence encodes CASSFQEEYEQYF.

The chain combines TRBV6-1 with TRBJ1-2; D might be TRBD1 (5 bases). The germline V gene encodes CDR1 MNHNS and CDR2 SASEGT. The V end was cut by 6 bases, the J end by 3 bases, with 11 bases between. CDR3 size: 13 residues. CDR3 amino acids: CASSPDSYYGYTF. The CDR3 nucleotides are TGTGCCAGCAGCCCCGACAGTTACTATGGCTACACCTTC.

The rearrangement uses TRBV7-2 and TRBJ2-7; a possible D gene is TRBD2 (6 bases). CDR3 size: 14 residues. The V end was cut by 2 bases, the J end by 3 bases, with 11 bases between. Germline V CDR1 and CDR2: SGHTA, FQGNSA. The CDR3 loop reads CASSLMLASYEQYF. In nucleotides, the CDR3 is TGTGCCAGCAGCTTAATGCTAGCGAGCTACGAGCAGTACTTC. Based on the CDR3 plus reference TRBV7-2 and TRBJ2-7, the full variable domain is GAGVSQSPSNKVTEKGKDVELRCDPISGHTALYWYRQSLGQGLEFLIYFQGNSAPDKSGLPSDRFSAERTGGSVSTLTIQRTQQEDSAVYLCASSLMLASYEQYFGPGTRLTVT.

CDR3 DNA sequence: TGCGCCAGCAGCCAGAACAGCGCTGAAAAACTGTTTTTT. The encoded protein is CASSQNSAEKLFF. The chain carries TRBV4-1 and TRBJ1-4, with unresolved D. Germline CDR1 and CDR2: MGHRA and YSYEKL. CDR3 length equals 13 residues. Trimming cost V 3 bases and J 7 bases, with 9 bases left between them.

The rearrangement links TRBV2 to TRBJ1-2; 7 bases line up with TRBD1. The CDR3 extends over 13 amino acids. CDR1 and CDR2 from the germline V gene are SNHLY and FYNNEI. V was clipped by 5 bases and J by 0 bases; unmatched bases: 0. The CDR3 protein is CASSQGANYGYTF. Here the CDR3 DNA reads TGTGCCAGCAGTCAGGGGGCTAACTATGGCTACACCTTC.

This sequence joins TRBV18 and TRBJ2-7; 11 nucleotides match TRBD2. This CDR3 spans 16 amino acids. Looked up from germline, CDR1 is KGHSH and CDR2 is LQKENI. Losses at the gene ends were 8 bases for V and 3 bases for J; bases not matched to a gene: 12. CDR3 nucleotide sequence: TGTGCCAGCCGAACTACCATTGGACTAGCGGGCTACGAGCAGTACTTC. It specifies CASRTTIGLAGYEQYF. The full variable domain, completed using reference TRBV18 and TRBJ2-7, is NAGVMQNPRHLVRRRGQEARLRCSPMKGHSHVYWYRQLPEEGLKFMVYLQKENIIDESGMPKERFSAEFPKEGPSILRIQQVVRGDSAAYFCASRTTIGLAGYEQYFGPGTRLTVT.

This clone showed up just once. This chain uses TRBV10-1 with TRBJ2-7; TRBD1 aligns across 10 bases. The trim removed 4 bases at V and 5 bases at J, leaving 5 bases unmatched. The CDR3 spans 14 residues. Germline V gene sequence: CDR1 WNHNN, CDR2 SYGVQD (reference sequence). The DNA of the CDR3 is TGCGCCAGCAGTGGGGGGACAGGGGTTAACGAGCAGTACTTC. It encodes CASSGGTGVNEQYF.

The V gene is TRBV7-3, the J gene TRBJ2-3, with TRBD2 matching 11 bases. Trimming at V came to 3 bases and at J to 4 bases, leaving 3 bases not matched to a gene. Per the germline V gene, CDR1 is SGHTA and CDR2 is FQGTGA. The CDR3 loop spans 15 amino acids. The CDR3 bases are TGTGCCAGCAGCTTCTTAGCGGGAGGGCCAGATACGCAGTATTTT. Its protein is CASSFLAGGPDTQYF. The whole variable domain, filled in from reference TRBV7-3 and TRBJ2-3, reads GAGVSQTPSNKVTEKGKYVELRCDPISGHTALYWYRQSLGQGPEFLIYFQGTGAADDSGLPNDRFFAVRPEGSVSTLKIQRTERGDSAVYLCASSFLAGGPDTQYFGPGTRLTVL.

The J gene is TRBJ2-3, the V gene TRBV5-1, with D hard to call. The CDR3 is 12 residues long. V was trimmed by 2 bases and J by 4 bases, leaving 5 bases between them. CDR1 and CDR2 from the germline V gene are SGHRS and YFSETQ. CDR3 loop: CASSFLADTQYF. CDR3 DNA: TGCGCCAGCAGCTTCCTAGCAGATACGCAGTATTTT.

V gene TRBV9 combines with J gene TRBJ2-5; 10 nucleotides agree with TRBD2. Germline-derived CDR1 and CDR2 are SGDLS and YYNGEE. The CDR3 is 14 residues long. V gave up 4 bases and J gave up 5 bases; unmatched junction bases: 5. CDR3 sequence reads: CASSTSGMGETQYF. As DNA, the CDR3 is TGTGCCAGCAGCACTAGCGGGATGGGGGAGACCCAGTACTTC.

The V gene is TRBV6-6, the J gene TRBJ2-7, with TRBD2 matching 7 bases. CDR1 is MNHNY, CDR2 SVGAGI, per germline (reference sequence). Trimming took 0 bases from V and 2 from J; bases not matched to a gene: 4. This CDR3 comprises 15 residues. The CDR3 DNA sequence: TGTGCCAGCAGTTACTCAACTAGCGCCACCTACGAGCAGTACTTC. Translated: CASSYSTSATYEQYF.

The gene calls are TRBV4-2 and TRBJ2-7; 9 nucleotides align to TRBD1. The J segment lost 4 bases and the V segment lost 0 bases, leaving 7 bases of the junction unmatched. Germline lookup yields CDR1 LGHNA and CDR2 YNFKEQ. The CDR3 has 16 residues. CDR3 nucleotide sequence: TGTGCCAGCAGCCAAGACGGCGGACAGGGGCGGTACGAGCAGTACTTC. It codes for CASSQDGGQGRYEQYF.

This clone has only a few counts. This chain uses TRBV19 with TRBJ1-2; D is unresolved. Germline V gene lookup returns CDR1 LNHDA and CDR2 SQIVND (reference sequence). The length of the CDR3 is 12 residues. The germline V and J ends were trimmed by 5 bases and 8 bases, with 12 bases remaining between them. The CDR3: CASSGPLSGYTF. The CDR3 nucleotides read TGTGCCAGTAGTGGGCCTCTCTCCGGCTACACCTTC.

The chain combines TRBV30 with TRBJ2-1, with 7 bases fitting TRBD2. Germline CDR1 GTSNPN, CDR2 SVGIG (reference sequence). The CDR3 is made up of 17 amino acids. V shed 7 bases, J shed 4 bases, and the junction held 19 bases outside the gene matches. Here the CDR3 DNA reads TGTGCCTCGACCCCCTCCCGGACTAGATTCCTTTACAATGAGCAGTTCTTC. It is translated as CASTPSRTRFLYNEQFF.

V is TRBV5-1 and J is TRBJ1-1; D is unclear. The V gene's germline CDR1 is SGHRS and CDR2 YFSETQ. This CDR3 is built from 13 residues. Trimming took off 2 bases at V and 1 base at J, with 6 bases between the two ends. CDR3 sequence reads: CASSFEENTEAFF. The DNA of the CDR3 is TGCGCCAGCAGCTTCGAAGAGAACACTGAAGCTTTCTTT.

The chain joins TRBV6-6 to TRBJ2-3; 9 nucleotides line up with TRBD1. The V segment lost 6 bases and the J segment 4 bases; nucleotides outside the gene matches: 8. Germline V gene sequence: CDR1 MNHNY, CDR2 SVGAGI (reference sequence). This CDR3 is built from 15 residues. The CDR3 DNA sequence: TGTGCCAGCAGGGAACAGGGGGCGCCCCCAGATACGCAGTATTTT. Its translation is CASREQGAPPDTQYF.